This TCR beta chain was identified in a study of shared clonotypes between healthy human individuals. The CDR3 is 15 amino acids. In germline, CDR1 is SNHLY, CDR2 FYNNEI. V was trimmed by 8 bases and J by 3 bases, leaving 18 bases between them. This table comes from immunoSEQ multiplex PCR, and its TCRdb copy is limited to in-frame clones, with some not included. The sample yields some 2,000,000 clones, nearly 97% seen once. The gene calls are TRBV2 and TRBJ2-3, with TRBD2 as a possible D gene (6 bases). Sequencing was performed on naive CD4+ T cells sorted from blood. Regarding subset: CD45RA+ positively selected. The receptor comes from a man younger than 35 in good health. The CDR3 nucleotides read TGTGCCAGCGGGGAGGTGGCATACGCGACAGATACGCAGTATTTT. It yields the protein CASGEVAYATDTQYF.